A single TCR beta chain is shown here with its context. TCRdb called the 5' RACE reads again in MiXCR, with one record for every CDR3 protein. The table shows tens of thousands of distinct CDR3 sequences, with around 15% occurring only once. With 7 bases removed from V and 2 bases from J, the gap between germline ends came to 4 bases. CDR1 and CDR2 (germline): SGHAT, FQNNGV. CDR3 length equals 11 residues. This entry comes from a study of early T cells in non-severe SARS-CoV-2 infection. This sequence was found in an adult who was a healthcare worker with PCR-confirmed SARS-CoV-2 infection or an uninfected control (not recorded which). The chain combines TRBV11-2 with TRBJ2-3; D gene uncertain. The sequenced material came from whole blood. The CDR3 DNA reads TGTGCCAGCACGACCACAGATACGCAGTATTTT. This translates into CASTTTDTQYF.